The 14 T cell receptor beta chains given below trace back to one sample, sequenced in a study of blood T cell repertoires in COVID-19. Data came from immunoSEQ multiplex PCR; TCRdb stores just in-frame clones and leaves some out. The sample contains about 310,000 clones, roughly 89% of which appear only once. The specimen sequenced was PBMCs or T cells enriched from blood (not recorded which). The receptor source for this set is a woman younger than 35 who had recovered from COVID-19.

This clone has just one count. V and J are TRBV6-4 and TRBJ2-1, with TRBD2 matching 8 bases. The CDR3 is 15 residues long. V gave up 6 bases and J gave up 7 bases; unmatched junction bases: 11. Germline CDR1 is MRHNA and CDR2 is SNTAGT. Here the CDR3 reads CASSELAVGNNEQFF. In nucleotides, the CDR3 is TGTGCCAGCAGCGAACTAGCGGTGGGGAATAATGAGCAGTTCTTC.

This chain uses TRBV18 with TRBJ2-1; 11 bases agree with TRBD2. Trimming removed 4 bases from V and 6 bases from J; junction bases left unmatched: 5. CDR1 is KGHSH, CDR2 LQKENI, per germline. This CDR3 comprises 15 residues. The CDR3 protein is CASSLAGGPRNEQFF. The CDR3 DNA is TGTGCCAGCTCACTAGCGGGAGGGCCGCGCAATGAGCAGTTCTTC.

The V and J genes are TRBV7-3 and TRBJ1-1, with 7 bases aligning to TRBD1. The V gene's germline CDR1 is SGHTA and CDR2 FQGTGA. V shed 5 bases, J shed 1 base, and the junction held 7 bases outside the gene matches. CDR3 length: 15 residues. The CDR3 region is CASSPQGGGNTEAFF. CDR3 DNA: TGTGCCAGCAGCCCCCAGGGGGGAGGGAACACTGAAGCTTTCTTT. Full variable domain (rest looked up from reference TRBV7-3 and TRBJ1-1): GAGVSQTPSNKVTEKGKYVELRCDPISGHTALYWYRQSLGQGPEFLIYFQGTGAADDSGLPNDRFFAVRPEGSVSTLKIQRTERGDSAVYLCASSPQGGGNTEAFFGQGTRLTVV.

This rearrangement joins TRBV5-1 to TRBJ2-2, with TRBD1 identical over 12 bases. The ends lost 7 bases at V and 5 bases at J; junction bases unmatched: 3. This CDR3 region has 14 residues. Per germline, CDR1 SGHRS and CDR2 YFSETQ. CDR3 residues: CASQGQGATGELFF. The DNA for the CDR3 is TGCGCCAGCCAGGGACAGGGGGCGACCGGGGAGCTGTTTTTT.

The chain combines TRBV28 with TRBJ2-5; D might be TRBD2 (7 bases). Germline V gene sequence: CDR1 MDHEN, CDR2 SYDVKM. V was clipped by 4 bases and J by 5 bases, with 11 bases between them. The length of the CDR3 is 13 residues. Here the CDR3 reads CASSSGGRETQYF. The CDR3 coding sequence is TGTGCCAGCAGTTCGGGGGGCCGGGAGACCCAGTACTTC.

V is TRBV10-3 and J is TRBJ1-2, with D unclear. In germline, CDR1 is ENHRY, CDR2 SYGVKD. This CDR3 contains 15 residues. V was clipped by 4 bases and J by 3 bases, with 15 bases between them. CDR3 in amino acids: CAISGYRSHDYGYTF. In nucleotides, the CDR3 is TGTGCCATCAGTGGCTACAGATCTCATGACTATGGCTACACCTTC.

The CDR3 is CATKASLGSSYEQYF. CDR3 DNA: TGTGCCACTAAGGCCTCCCTAGGGAGCTCCTACGAGCAGTACTTC. This chain uses TRBV3-1 (or the pseudogene TRBV3-2) with TRBJ2-7; maybe TRBD2 (5 bases). Between the trimmed V and J ends, which lost 10 bases and 0 bases, there was a span of 19 bases. The germline V gene encodes CDR1 LGHDT and CDR2 YNNKEL (reference sequence). The CDR3 consists of 15 residues.

This chain uses TRBV28 with TRBJ2-7; 10 bases fit TRBD1. The CDR3 has 15 amino acids. The ends lost 3 bases at V and 3 bases at J; junction bases unmatched: 5. Per germline, CDR1 MDHEN and CDR2 SYDVKM. Here the CDR3 reads CASSFDRGPLYEQYF. The CDR3 DNA is TGTGCCAGCAGTTTTGACAGGGGGCCCCTCTACGAGCAGTACTTC. The full variable domain, rest sourced from reference TRBV28 and TRBJ2-7, is DVKVTQSSRYLVKRTGEKVFLECVQDMDHENMFWYRQDPGLGLRLIYFSYDVKMKEKGDIPEGYSVSREKKERFSLILESASTNQTSMYLCASSFDRGPLYEQYFGPGTRLTVT.

The V and J genes are TRBV27 and TRBJ2-1; the D gene is possibly TRBD2 (5 bases). The V end was cut by 3 bases, the J end by 9 bases, with 12 bases between. Per the germline V gene, CDR1 is MNHEY and CDR2 is SMNVEV (reference sequence). The CDR3 extends over 13 amino acids. Here the CDR3 reads CASSFGVYGEQFF. The CDR3 region has the DNA TGTGCCAGCAGTTTCGGGGTTTACGGTGAGCAGTTCTTC.

This sequence joins TRBV14 and TRBJ1-3; 8 positions agree with TRBD1. In germline, CDR1 is SGHDN, CDR2 FVKESK. This CDR3 comprises 16 residues. Trimming took 0 bases from V and 8 from J; bases not matched to a gene: 9. The DNA for the CDR3 is TGTGCCAGCAGCCAAGACGGACAGGGCGACGGGTACACCATATATTTT. This codes for CASSQDGQGDGYTIYF.

This chain links TRBV5-6 with TRBJ1-4, with D maybe TRBD1 (5 bases). V lost 3 bases to trimming and J lost 8 bases, with 20 bases between them. Germline V CDR1 and CDR2: SGHDT, YYEEEE. The CDR3 extends over 16 amino acids. This chain's CDR3 is CASSYYSQARGEKLFF. The CDR3 DNA sequence: TGTGCCAGCAGCTACTATTCACAGGCCCGGGGGGAAAAACTGTTTTTT.

This clone was counted only a few times. The chain is built from TRBV28 and TRBJ2-3, with 8 bases matching TRBD1. CDR3 length equals 20 residues. The germline gives CDR1 MDHEN, CDR2 SYDVKM. Losses at the gene ends were 4 bases for V and 2 bases for J; bases not matched to a gene: 20. The CDR3 DNA sequence: TGTGCCAGCAGTTGTTGCCTCTGGGACAGGCCCCAAGAGGACACAGATACGCAGTATTTT. It codes for CASSCCLWDRPQEDTDTQYF.

The chain links TRBV19 to TRBJ1-4; perhaps TRBD1 as D (6 bases). CDR1 is LNHDA and CDR2 is SQIVND in the germline V gene (reference sequence). This CDR3 contains 14 residues. Trimming pared 3 bases from V and 5 bases from J, leaving 10 bases between. CDR3 coding DNA: TGTGCCAGTAGTATGGACAGCCAAAATGAAAAACTGTTTTTT. It is translated as CASSMDSQNEKLFF.

This CDR3 is CASSLVLAGGPHEQYF. The DNA of the CDR3 is TGTGCCAGCAGTTTAGTCTTAGCGGGAGGGCCCCACGAGCAGTACTTC. The chain has TRBV27 and TRBJ2-7; 11 nucleotides match TRBD2. The CDR3 runs 16 residues. Germline trimming cut 2 bases from V and 5 bases from J; bases unmatched to any gene: 8. CDR1 is MNHEY and CDR2 is SMNVEV in the germline V gene (reference sequence).